This T cell receptor (beta chain) was observed in a study of molecular identifiers for immune sequencing clone quantification. General study findings and limits: In a background of 850,000 to 1,000,000 naive cells, spiked Jurkat TCR RNA from one cell was reportedly detectable. It was shown that clones above 20 RNA copies held over 99% of effector molecules, but under 1% in naive cells.

The CDR3 is made up of 16 amino acids. V lost 5 bases to trimming and J lost 0 bases; unmatched junction nucleotides: 3. Germline loops: CDR1 MNHEY, CDR2 SMNVEV (reference sequence). Investigators produced naive CD8 libraries from roughly 18,000 to 920,000 sorted cells, drawing on 10%, 30% or 50% RNA. Isolation of naive CD8 T cells was achieved by sorting on a CD8+CD4-CCR7+CD45RA+ phenotype. TCRdb independently ran MiXCR on the PCR reads; one entry per CDR3 protein. The sample yields about 630,000 distinct CDR3 sequences, 25% seen once. As regards this clonotype: Antigen: not known.

Sample: naive CD8+ T cells from blood, with Jurkat cell RNA spiked in. As for subset: FACS-sorted CD8+CD4-CCR7+CD45RA+ naive T cells. This receptor was obtained from a human donor in good health. Some libraries in this study had Jurkat cell RNA spiked in. This chain connects TRBV27 to TRBJ2-7; TRBD2 matches 14 bases. CDR3 in amino acids: CASSTGTSGSSYEQYF. The CDR3 DNA sequence: TGTGCCAGCAGTACGGGGACTAGCGGGAGCTCCTACGAGCAGTACTTC.